The rows below give T cell receptor beta chains drawn from one sample of a study of radiation and T cells in renal cell carcinoma. Sequenced by immunoSEQ multiplex PCR; TCRdb stores in-frame clones only, minus some. The sample yields fewer than 45,000 clones, roughly four fifths seen once. The sequenced sample was blood, obtained from a patient whose treatment included radiotherapy and nephrectomy. The receptors derive from a woman in her 70s with renal cell carcinoma. The conserved cysteine and the conserved F or W are not part of the CDR3 here.

v_call cdr3_aa
TRBV2 ASRTDPSGANVLT
TRBV7-9 ASSVPGQETQY
TRBV10-3 AIRRQGGRQETQY
TRBV10-3 AIGEGGRLLNEQF
TRBV11-2 ASSLGGDWGTDTQY
TRBV6-6 ASSLTGMQETQY
TRBV18 ASSPLSPGGPYNEQF
TRBV7-8 ASSLEVFGGTEAF
TRBV11-1 ASSPRSYEQY
TRBV27 ASSLKYSNQPQH
TRBV9 ASSVDGGYDEQY
TRBV5-4 ASSSAGQFNEKLF
TRBV9 ASSAVGGLSNQPQH
TRBV2 ASSFSRDRAYEQY
TRBV4-1 ASSQTGGRTEAF
TRBV11-2 ASSLGWEQF
TRBV4-1 ASSQDGGLGGDTQY
TRBV13 ASSSRQGDTEAF
TRBV6-6 ASRPGGNQPQH
TRBV27 ASSLLAGDGSYEQY
TRBV4-3 ASSRGDFQETQY
TRBV4-2 ASSQGLRGTDTQY
TRBV30 AWSPRGSLNTEAF
TRBV30 AWSPGHLNEQF
TRBV5-1 ASSLGGRRYEQY
TRBV19 ASSTTSGGPGSYNEQF
TRBV6-5 ASSYDNFNYGYT
TRBV7-3 ASSLIPRGDGGYT
TRBV7-9 ASSLREYEQY
TRBV5-4 ASSFGLAGVETQY
TRBV4-2 ASSRGGGEGEKLF
TRBV29-1 SVDMGLQETQY
TRBV18 ASSPRQGENSPLH
TRBV7-2 ASSFVGQGYEQY
TRBV4-1 ASSLGTPGYEQY
TRBV19 ASTQPGGSEKLF
TRBV5-6 ASSLDSLNTEAF
TRBV7-9 ASSFLRASGDTEAF
TRBV5-1 ASSPEGGTSGYQETQY
TRBV10-3 AIGQGNEQY
TRBV7-2 ASSFESVNTEAF
TRBV13 ASSPGLAGPNEQF
TRBV15 ATQRANTGELF
TRBV15 ATSLRVVAEAF
TRBV25-1 ASQRGNSPLH
TRBV7-2 ASTSRLASTDTQY
TRBV6-1 ASSDVGAAVRYEQY
TRBV7-9 ASSFFPRGRLYNEQF